This T cell receptor (beta chain) emerged from a study of T cells after posttransplantation cyclophosphamide. Study-wide points: Blood and skin or GI T cell repertoires showed limited TRB overlap.

A marrow graft followed busulfan-fludarabine conditioning, with cyclophosphamide on days +3 and +4. Produced via immunoSEQ multiplex PCR; TCRdb's table is partial and in-frame only. The sample contains around 6,200 clones, more than 90% of which appear only once. This CDR3 region has 15 residues. Trimming removed 8 bases from V and 5 bases from J; junction bases left unmatched: 11. Looked up from germline, CDR1 is SEHNR and CDR2 is FQNEAQ (reference sequence). As regards this clone: The antigen is not known.

The sequence was collected from a male patient over 55 who received an allogeneic stem cell transplant from a related donor and was CMV-positive. Some T cells could come from the graft donor. Source: CD8+ T cells sorted from blood, taken after allogeneic stem cell transplant with posttransplant cyclophosphamide. The V gene is TRBV7-9, the J gene TRBJ2-2; 7 nucleotides agree with TRBD1. CDR3: CASAVRTGGTGELFF. CDR3 DNA: TGTGCCAGCGCTGTGCGGACAGGAGGTACCGGGGAGCTGTTTTTT.